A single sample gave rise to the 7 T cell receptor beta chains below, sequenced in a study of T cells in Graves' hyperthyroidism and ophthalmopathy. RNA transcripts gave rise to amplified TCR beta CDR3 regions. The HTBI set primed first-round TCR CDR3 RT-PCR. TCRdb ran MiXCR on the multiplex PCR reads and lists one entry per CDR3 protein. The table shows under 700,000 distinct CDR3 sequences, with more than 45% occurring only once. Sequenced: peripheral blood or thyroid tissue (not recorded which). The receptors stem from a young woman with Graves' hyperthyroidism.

The CDR3 loop reads CSVEALAGETQYF. DNA of the CDR3: TGCAGCGTTGAAGCACTAGCAGGAGAGACCCAGTACTTC. The chain carries TRBV29-1 and TRBJ2-5; maybe TRBD2 (6 bases). Deletions cut 1 base from V and 4 bases from J, with 10 bases between. Germline values: CDR1 SQVTM, CDR2 ANQGSEA. The CDR3 is 13 residues long.

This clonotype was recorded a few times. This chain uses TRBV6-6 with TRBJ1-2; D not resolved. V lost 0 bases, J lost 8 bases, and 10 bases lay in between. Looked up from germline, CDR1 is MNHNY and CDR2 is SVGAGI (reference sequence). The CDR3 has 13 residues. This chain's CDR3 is CASSYSPSLGYTF. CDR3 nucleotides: TGTGCCAGCAGTTACTCGCCGTCCCTGGGCTACACCTTC.

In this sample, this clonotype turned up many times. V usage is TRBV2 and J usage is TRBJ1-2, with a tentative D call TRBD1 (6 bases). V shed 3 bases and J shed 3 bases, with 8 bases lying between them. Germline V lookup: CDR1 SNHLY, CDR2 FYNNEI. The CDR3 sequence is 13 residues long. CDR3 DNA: TGTGCCAGCAGTGATCCAGGGGACTATGGCTACACCTTC. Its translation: CASSDPGDYGYTF.

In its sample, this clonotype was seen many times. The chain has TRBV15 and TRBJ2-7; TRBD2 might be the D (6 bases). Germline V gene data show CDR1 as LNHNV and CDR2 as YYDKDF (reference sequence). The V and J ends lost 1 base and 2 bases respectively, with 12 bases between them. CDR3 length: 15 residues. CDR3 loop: CATSRVGGGTYEQYF. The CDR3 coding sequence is TGTGCCACCAGCAGAGTAGGCGGAGGGACCTACGAGCAGTACTTC.

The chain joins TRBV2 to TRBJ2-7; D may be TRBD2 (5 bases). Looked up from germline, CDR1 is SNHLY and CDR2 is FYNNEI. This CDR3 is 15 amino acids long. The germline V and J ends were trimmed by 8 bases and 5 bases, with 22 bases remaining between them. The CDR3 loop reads CASLRREALGDEQYF. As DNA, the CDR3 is TGTGCCAGCCTGAGGAGAGAGGCCCTCGGGGACGAGCAGTACTTC.

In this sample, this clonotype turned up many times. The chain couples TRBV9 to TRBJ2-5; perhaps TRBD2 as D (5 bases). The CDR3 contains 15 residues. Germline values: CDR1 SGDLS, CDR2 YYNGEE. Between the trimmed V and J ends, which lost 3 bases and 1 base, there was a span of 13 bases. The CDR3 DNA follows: TGTGCCAGCAGCGCTTTACCTAGCAGCCAAGAGACCCAGTACTTC. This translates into CASSALPSSQETQYF. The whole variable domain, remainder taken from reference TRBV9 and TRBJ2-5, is DSGVTQTPKHLITATGQRVTLRCSPRSGDLSVYWYQQSLDQGLQFLIQYYNGEERAKGNILERFSAQQFPDLHSELNLSSLELGDSALYFCASSALPSSQETQYFGPGTRLLVL.

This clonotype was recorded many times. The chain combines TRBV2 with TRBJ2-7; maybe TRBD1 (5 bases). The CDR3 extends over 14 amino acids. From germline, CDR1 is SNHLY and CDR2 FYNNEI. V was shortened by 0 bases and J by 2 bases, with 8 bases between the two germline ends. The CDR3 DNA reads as TGTGCCAGCAGTGAAGCGGGCAGGGCCTACGAGCAGTACTTC. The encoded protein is CASSEAGRAYEQYF.